This T cell receptor (beta chain) came from a study of blood T cells in healthy people across ages. The study, taken as a whole, reports: Estimates drawn from one million T cells were deemed to understate diversity. The recorded TCR beta diversity per million T cells decreased in a roughly linear manner with age. Both naive CD4+ cell counts and diversity were greater in long-lived donors than in aged donors. Researchers report that TCR beta diversity correlated strongly with naive T cell percentage.

Using a J-beta primer mix together with a sample-barcoded 5' primer, a second PCR was run for about 6 to 11 cycles. TCRdb re-called the 5' RACE reads with MiXCR, one entry per CDR3 protein. The table has approximately 1.5 million distinct CDR3 sequences, 35% to 45% seen once; the top ten hold about 4%. To note about this clonotype: Antigen specificity is unknown.

The CDR3 consists of 15 residues. In germline, CDR1 is SGHTA, CDR2 FQGTGA. Sequenced input: blood. This chain connects TRBV7-3 to TRBJ2-1; TRBD2 matches 7 bases. The J call is in doubt because the DNA end fits TRBJ2-7 better. This clonotype was obtained from a woman aged 18 to 35 in good health. The CDR3 region is CASSLGEGRHNEQYF. Written as DNA, the CDR3 is TGTGCCAGCAGCTTAGGGGAGGGCCGACACAATGAGCAGTACTTC.